The clone carrying this T cell receptor beta chain was counted a few times. The antigen is not known. These data are taken from a study of post-analysis software for immune sequencing data. The study, taken as a whole, reports: When patients were compared with controls, five TRBV segments were more frequent, TRBV5-6, TRBV5-1 and TRBV20-1 among them. There was significantly lower normalized Chao1 diversity in multiple sclerosis patients than in controls.

Unique molecular identifiers were present in the TCR beta cDNA libraries. From the PCR reads, TCRdb called clonotypes with MiXCR, one entry per CDR3 protein. This table has around 700,000 distinct CDR3 sequences, 59% appearing once. Germline V gene data show CDR1 as KGHDR and CDR2 as SFDVKD. The CDR3 is made up of 11 amino acids. V was cut by 9 bases and J by 9 bases, with 14 bases left in between. The material sequenced was blood. This receptor was taken from a girl aged 2-9 years with multiple sclerosis. V is TRBV24-1 and J is TRBJ2-7; D is perhaps TRBD2 (6 bases). The CDR3 region is CATSGGGRQYF. CDR3 DNA: TGTGCCACCTCCGGTGGAGGGCGGCAGTACTTC.